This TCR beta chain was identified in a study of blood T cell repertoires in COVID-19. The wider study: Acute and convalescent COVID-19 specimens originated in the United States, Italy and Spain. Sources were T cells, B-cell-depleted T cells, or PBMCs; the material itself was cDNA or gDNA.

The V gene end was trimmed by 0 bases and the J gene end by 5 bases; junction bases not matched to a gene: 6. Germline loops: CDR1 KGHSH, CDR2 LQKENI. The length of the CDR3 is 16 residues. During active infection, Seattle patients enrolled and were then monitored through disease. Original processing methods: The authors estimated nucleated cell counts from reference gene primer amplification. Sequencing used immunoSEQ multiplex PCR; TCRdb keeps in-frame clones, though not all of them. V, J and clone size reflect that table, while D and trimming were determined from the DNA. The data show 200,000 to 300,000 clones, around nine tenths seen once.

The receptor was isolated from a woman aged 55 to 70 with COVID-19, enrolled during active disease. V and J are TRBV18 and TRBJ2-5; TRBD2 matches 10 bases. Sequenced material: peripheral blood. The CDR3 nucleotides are TGTGCCAGCTCACCACCGAGCGGGAGGGCCGCTGAGACCCAGTACTTC. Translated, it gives CASSPPSGRAAETQYF.